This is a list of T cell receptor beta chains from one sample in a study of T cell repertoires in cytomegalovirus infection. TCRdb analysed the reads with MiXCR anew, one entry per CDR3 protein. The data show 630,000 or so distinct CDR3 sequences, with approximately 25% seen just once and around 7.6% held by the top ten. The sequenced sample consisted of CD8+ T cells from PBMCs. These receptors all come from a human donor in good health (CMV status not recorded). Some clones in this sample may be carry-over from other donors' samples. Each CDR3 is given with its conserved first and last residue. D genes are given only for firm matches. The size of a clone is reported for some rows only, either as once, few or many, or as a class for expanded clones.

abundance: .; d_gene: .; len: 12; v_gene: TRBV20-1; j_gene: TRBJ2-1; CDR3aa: CSVRLSYNEQFF; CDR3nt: TGCAGTGTGAGACTGTCTTACAATGAGCAGTTCTTC
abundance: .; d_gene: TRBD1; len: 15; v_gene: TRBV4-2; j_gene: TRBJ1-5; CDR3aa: CASSQEHRGRQPQHF; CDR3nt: TGTGCCAGCAGCCAGGAACACAGGGGGCGACAGCCCCAGCATTTT
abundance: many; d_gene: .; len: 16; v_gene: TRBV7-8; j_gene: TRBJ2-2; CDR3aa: CASSPWSGGDTGELFF; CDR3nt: TGTGCCAGCAGCCCTTGGTCAGGGGGGGACACCGGGGAGCTGTTTTTT
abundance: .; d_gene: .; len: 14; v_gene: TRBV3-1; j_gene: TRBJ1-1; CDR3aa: CASVKGGVWTEAFF; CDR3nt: TGTGCCAGCGTCAAAGGGGGGGTGTGGACTGAAGCTTTCTTT
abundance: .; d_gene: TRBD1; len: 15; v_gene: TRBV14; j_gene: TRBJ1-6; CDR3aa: CASSRTGQLNSPLHF; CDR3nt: TGTGCCAGCAGCCGAACGGGACAGCTTAATTCACCCCTCCACTTT
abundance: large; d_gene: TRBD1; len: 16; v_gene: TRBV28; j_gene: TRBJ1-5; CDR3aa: CASSDRDRGINQPQHF; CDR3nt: TGTGCCAGCAGTGATAGGGACAGGGGGATCAATCAGCCCCAGCATTTT
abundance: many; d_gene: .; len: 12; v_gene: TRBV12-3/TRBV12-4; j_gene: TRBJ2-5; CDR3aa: CASSFTRETQYF; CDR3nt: TGTGCCAGCAGTTTTACCCGGGAGACCCAGTACTTC
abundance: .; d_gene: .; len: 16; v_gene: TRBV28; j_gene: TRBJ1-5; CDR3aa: CASSWSGEGTYQPQHF; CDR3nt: TGTGCCAGCAGTTGGTCAGGGGAGGGTACTTATCAGCCCCAGCATTTT
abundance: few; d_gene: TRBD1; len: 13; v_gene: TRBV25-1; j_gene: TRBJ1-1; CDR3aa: CGSGGQGNTEAFF; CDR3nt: TGTGGTTCAGGGGGACAGGGGAACACTGAAGCTTTCTTT
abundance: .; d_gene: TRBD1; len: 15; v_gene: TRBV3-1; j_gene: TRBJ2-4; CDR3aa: CASSQPGQGKNIQYF; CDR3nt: TGTGCCAGCAGCCAGCCGGGACAGGGGAAAAACATTCAGTACTTC
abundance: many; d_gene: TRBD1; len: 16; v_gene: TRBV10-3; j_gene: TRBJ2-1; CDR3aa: CAISADRGSSYNEQFF; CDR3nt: TGTGCCATCAGTGCGGACAGGGGGAGCTCCTACAATGAGCAGTTCTTC
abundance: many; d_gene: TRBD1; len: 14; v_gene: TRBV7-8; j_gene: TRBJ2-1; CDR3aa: CASSLNSGGYEQFF; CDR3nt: TGTGCCAGCAGCTTAAACTCAGGGGGCTATGAGCAGTTCTTC
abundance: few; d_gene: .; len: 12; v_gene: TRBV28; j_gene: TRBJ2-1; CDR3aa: CASSIIHNEQFF; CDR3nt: TGTGCCAGCAGTATTATTCACAATGAGCAGTTCTTC
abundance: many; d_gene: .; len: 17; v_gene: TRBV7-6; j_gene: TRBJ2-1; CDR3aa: CASSLGRAGTAYNEQFF; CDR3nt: TGTGCCAGCAGCTTAGGAAGGGCGGGTACCGCCTACAATGAGCAGTTCTTC
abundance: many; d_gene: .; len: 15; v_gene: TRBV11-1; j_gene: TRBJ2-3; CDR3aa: CASSFLGLSTDTQYF; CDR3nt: TGTGCCAGCAGCTTTTTGGGGCTCAGCACAGATACGCAGTATTTT
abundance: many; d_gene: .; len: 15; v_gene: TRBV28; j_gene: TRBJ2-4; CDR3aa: CASSLRVLAKNIQYF; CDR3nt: TGTGCCAGCAGTTTGAGGGTCCTTGCCAAAAACATTCAGTACTTC
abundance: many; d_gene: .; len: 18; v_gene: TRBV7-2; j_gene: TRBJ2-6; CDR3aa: CASSALKTAPSGANVLTF; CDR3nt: TGTGCCAGCAGCGCCTTAAAAACGGCGCCCTCTGGGGCCAACGTCCTGACTTTC
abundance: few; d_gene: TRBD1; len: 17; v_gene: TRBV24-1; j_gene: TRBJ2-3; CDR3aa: CATSDKWDRGDTDTQYF; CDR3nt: TGTGCCACCAGTGATAAGTGGGACAGGGGAGACACAGATACGCAGTATTTT
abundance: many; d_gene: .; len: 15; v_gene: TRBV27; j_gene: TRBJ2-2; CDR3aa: CASSLTAVVPGELFF; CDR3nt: TGTGCCAGCAGTCTTACAGCGGTCGTCCCGGGGGAGCTGTTTTTT
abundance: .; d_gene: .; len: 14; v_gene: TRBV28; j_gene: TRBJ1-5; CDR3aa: CASRDPVTHQPQHF; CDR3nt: TGTGCCAGCAGGGACCCCGTGACCCATCAGCCCCAGCATTTT
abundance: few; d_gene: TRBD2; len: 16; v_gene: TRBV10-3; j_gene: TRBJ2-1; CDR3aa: CAISEIGTSGYNEQFF; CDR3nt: TGTGCCATCAGTGAGATAGGGACTAGCGGATACAATGAGCAGTTCTTC
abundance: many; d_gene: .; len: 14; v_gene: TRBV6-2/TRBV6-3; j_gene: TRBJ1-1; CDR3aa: CASSYRGAGTEAFF; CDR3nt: TGTGCCAGCAGTTACAGGGGCGCAGGCACTGAAGCTTTCTTT
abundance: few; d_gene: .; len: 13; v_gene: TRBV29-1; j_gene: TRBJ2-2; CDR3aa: CSVVDMNTGELFF; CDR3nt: TGCAGCGTTGTAGACATGAACACCGGGGAGCTGTTTTTT
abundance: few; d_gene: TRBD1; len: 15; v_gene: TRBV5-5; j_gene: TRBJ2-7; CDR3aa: CASSRGTDDPYEQYF; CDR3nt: TGTGCCAGCAGCAGAGGGACAGACGACCCCTACGAGCAGTACTTC
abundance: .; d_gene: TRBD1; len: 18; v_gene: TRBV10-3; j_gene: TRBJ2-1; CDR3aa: CAISEYRDREFLYNEQFF; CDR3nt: TGTGCCATCAGTGAATACCGGGACAGGGAATTCCTTTACAATGAGCAGTTCTTC
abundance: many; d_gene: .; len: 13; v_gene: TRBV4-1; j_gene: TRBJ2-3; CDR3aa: CASSQDTTDTQYF; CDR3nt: TGCGCCAGCAGCCAAGACACGACAGATACGCAGTATTTT
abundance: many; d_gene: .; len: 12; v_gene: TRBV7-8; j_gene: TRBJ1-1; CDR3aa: CASSGTSTEAFF; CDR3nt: TGTGCCAGCAGCGGTACGAGCACTGAAGCTTTCTTT
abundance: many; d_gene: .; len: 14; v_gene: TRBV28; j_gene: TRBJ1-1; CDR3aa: CASSLTSSSRLAFF; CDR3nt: TGTGCCAGCAGTTTAACTAGCTCGTCCAGACTGGCTTTCTTT
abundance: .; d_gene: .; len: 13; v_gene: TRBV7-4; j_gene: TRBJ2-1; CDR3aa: CASSLGDDNEQFF; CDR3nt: TGTGCCAGCAGCTTAGGCGATGACAATGAGCAGTTCTTC
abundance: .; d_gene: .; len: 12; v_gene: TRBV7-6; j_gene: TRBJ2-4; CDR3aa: CASSLQGSIQYF; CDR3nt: TGTGCCAGCAGCTTACAGGGATCCATTCAGTACTTC